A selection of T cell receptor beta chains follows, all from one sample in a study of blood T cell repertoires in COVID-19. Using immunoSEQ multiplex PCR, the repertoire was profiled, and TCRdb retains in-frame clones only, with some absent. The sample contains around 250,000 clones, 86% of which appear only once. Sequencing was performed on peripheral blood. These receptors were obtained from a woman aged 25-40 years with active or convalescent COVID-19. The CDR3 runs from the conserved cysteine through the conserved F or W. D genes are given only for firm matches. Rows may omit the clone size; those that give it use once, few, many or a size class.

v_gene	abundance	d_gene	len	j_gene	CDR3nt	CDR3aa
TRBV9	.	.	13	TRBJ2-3	TGTGCCAGCAGCGTAGGTAATTCCCATACGCAGTATTTT	CASSVGNSHTQYF
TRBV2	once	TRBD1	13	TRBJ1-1	TGTGCCAGCAGTAGGGACAGGAACACTGAAGCTTTCTTT	CASSRDRNTEAFF
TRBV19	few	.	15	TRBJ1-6	TGTGCCAGTAGTCGGAGATTGGCCTATAATTCACCCCTCCACTTT	CASSRRLAYNSPLHF
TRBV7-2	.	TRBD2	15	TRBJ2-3	TGTGCCAGCAGCCGTTCGGGGGGGGCCACAGATACGCAGTATTTT	CASSRSGGATDTQYF
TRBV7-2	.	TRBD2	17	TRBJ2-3	TGTGCCAGCAGCGTTAGGAAAGCGGGGGTAAGCACAGATACGCAGTATTTT	CASSVRKAGVSTDTQYF
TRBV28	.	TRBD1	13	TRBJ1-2	TGTGCCAGCAGTGCGGGACAGGGGTATGGCTACACCTTC	CASSAGQGYGYTF
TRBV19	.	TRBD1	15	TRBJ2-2	TGTGCCAGTACCGGGACAGGGGATTGGACCGGGGAGCTGTTTTTT	CASTGTGDWTGELFF
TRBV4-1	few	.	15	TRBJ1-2	TGCGCCAGCAGCCAAGATCCAGGGGCGCGGTATGGCTACACCTTC	CASSQDPGARYGYTF
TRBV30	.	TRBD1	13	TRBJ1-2	TGTGCCTGGAGTGTACAGGGGGAAGGTGGCTACACCTTC	CAWSVQGEGGYTF
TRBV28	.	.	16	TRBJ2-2	TGTGCCAGCAGCCGCCCTGGGACATTTAACACCGGGGAGCTGTTTTTT	CASSRPGTFNTGELFF
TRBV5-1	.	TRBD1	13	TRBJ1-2	TGCGCCAGCAGCCTACAGGGGCGGGACGGCTACACCTTC	CASSLQGRDGYTF
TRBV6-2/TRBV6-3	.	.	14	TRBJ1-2	TGTGCCAGCAGTCGACTGAACCCCGGGGGTGGCTACACCTTC	CASSRLNPGGGYTF
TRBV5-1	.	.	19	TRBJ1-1	TGCGCCAGCAGCTTTGCAAAGAGGCCGGGCTCAGGGGACAACACTGAAGCTTTCTTT	CASSFAKRPGSGDNTEAFF
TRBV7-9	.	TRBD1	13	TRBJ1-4	TGTGCCGCTGGGGACAGGGCTGATGAAAAACTGTTTTTT	CAAGDRADEKLFF
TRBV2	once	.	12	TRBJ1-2	TGTGCCATCACAGGGACTAACTATGGCTACACCTTC	CAITGTNYGYTF
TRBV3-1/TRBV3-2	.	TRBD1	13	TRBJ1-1	TGTGCCAGCAGCCGGGACAGCAACACTGAAGCTTTCTTT	CASSRDSNTEAFF
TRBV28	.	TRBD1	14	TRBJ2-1	TGTGCCAGCAGTTTAGACAGGGGAGGCGATGAGCAGTTCTTC	CASSLDRGGDEQFF
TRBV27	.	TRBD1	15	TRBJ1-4	TGTGCCAGCAGTTCTTACAGGGGGAATAATGAAAAACTGTTTTTT	CASSSYRGNNEKLFF
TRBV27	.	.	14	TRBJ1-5	TGTGCCAGCAACGCGGGTTATAGCAATCAGCCCCAGCATTTT	CASNAGYSNQPQHF
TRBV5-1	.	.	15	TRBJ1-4	TGCGCCAGCAGCGGAGGGCCCTCAACTAATGAAAAACTGTTTTTT	CASSGGPSTNEKLFF
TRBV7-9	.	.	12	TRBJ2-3	TGTGCCAGCAACCCCGGAGGAGATACGCAGTATTTT	CASNPGGDTQYF
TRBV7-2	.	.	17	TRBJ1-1	TGTGCCAGCAGCTTAGTCCCCATTACCACGGGAGACACTGAAGCTTTCTTT	CASSLVPITTGDTEAFF
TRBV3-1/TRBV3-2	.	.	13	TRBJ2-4	TGTGCCAGCAGCCCAGGGTCCAAAAACATTCAGTACTTC	CASSPGSKNIQYF
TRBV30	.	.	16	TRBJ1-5	TGTGCCTGGAGAGCTAGGTCGGGGGGGGGCAATCAGCCCCAGCATTTT	CAWRARSGGGNQPQHF
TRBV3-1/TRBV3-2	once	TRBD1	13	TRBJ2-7	TGTGCCAGCAGCCCCACGGGTAAGGGGGCGCAGTACTTC	CASSPTGKGAQYF
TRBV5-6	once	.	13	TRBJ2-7	TGTGCCAGCAGCGCAACAAGCTCCTACGAGCAGTACTTC	CASSATSSYEQYF
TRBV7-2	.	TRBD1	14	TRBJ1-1	TGTGCCAGCAGCTTATGGCCAGGGGGAGGTGAAGCTTTCTTT	CASSLWPGGGEAFF
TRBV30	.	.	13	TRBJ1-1	TGTGCCTGGAGTACAGGAGTGAACACTGAAGCTTTCTTT	CAWSTGVNTEAFF
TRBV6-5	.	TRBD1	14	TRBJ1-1	TGTGCCAGCAGAAAACAGGGGGTGAGCACTGAAGCTTTCTTT	CASRKQGVSTEAFF
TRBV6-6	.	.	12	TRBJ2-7	TGTGCCAGCAGTCGCAACACCTACGAGCAGTACTTC	CASSRNTYEQYF
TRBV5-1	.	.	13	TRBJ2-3	TGCGCCAGCAACTCTAGGGGTACAGATACGCAGTATTTT	CASNSRGTDTQYF
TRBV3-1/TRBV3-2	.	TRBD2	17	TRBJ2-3	TGTGCCAGCAGCCCTCCGGGACTAGCGGTTTCCACAGATACGCAGTATTTT	CASSPPGLAVSTDTQYF
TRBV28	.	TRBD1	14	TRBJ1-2	TGTGCCAGCCGTCCGGGACAGTTGGCTTATGGCTACACCTTC	CASRPGQLAYGYTF
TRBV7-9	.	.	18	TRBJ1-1	TGTGCCAGCAGCTTAATCGTCAGGATCTCCGGCATTAACACTGAAGCTTTCTTT	CASSLIVRISGINTEAFF
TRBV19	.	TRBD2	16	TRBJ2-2	TGTGCCAGTAGTAAGCTAGCGGGGTGGAACACCGGGGAGCTGTTTTTT	CASSKLAGWNTGELFF
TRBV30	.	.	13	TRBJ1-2	TGTGCCTGGGGCTTAGGGGGGGGTTATGGCTACACCTTC	CAWGLGGGYGYTF
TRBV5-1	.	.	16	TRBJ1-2	TGCGCCAGCAGCTTGGAAGGGGCAGATCCAGATTATGGCTACACCTTC	CASSLEGADPDYGYTF
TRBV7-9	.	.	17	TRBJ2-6	TGTGCCAGCAGCCCATCGGGGAGAGTGGCTGGGGCCAACGTCCTGACTTTC	CASSPSGRVAGANVLTF
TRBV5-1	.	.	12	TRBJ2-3	TGCGCCAGCAGCTACCTCGGGGATACGCAGTATTTT	CASSYLGDTQYF
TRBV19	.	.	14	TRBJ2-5	TGTGCCAGTAGTATAGTCACCGGTCAAGAGACCCAGTACTTC	CASSIVTGQETQYF
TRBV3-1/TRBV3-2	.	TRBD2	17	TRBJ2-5	TGTGCCAGCAGCCATCCCGGACTAGCGGGGGGGGCTGAGACCCAGTACTTC	CASSHPGLAGGAETQYF
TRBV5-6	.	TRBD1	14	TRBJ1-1	TGTGCCAGCAGCTTGGGGACAGGGTTGACTGAAGCTTTCTTT	CASSLGTGLTEAFF
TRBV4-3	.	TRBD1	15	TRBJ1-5	TGCGCCAGCAGCCAAAACAGGGGCGCAGGCCAGCCCCAGCATTTT	CASSQNRGAGQPQHF
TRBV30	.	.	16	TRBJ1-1	TGTGCCTGGAGTGTACTAGGGCAGGTGGGGAACACTGAAGCTTTCTTT	CAWSVLGQVGNTEAFF
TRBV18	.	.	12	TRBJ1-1	TGTGCCAGCTCGAGGACGGGAAGTGAAGCTTTCTTT	CASSRTGSEAFF
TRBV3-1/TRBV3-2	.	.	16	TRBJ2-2	TGTGCCAGCAGCCAAGTTTTGCGGCGGGGTACCGGGGAGCTGTTTTTT	CASSQVLRRGTGELFF
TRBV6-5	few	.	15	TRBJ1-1	TGTGCCAGCACCGACCCCAGGGGAGGGGAAACTGAAGCTTTCTTT	CASTDPRGGETEAFF
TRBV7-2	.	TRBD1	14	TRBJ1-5	TGTGCCAGCAGCTGGGGACAGGGAAATCAGCCCCAGCATTTT	CASSWGQGNQPQHF